Below are 25 T cell receptor beta chains sequenced from a single sample in a study of human T cells and chemical hapten exposure. TCRdb re-analysed the RACE reads in MiXCR, keeping a single row per CDR3 protein. The sample shows some 250,000 distinct CDR3 sequences, around 7.7% of them seen only once. Time point specified: pre-sensitization, week 0. Treatment indicated: therapeutic diphenylcyclopropenone sensitization with weekly scalp DPC. The source material was whole blood, sampled in connection with sensitization to the hapten diphenylcyclopropenone (DPC). The receptors derive from a young man with alopecia areata. Some clones in this sample may be carry-over from other donors' samples.

This clonotype appeared many times. The chain joins TRBV3-1 to TRBJ1-1; TRBD1 agrees at 9 bases. The CDR3 runs 17 residues. CDR1 is LGHDT and CDR2 is YNNKEL in the germline V gene (reference sequence). Trimming cost V 1 base and J 1 base; bases outside gene matches: 7. CDR3 DNA: TGTGCCAGCAGCCAAGCTCTCGGGGGACAGGGGAACACTGAAGCTTTCTTT. Its translation is CASSQALGGQGNTEAFF. Drawing the rest from reference TRBV3-1 and TRBJ1-1, the complete variable domain is DTAVSQTPKYLVTQMGNDKSIKCEQNLGHDTMYWYKQDSKKFLKIMFSYNNKELIINETVPNRFSPKSPDKAHLNLHINSLELGDSAVYFCASSQALGGQGNTEAFFGQGTRLTVV.

The table lists this clonotype with a few counts. The CDR3: CASSYLALGYGYTF. CDR3 DNA sequence: TGTGCCAGCAGTTACCTGGCCCTAGGCTATGGCTACACCTTC. V gene TRBV6-5 combines with J gene TRBJ1-2; D not certain. Trimming left V 2 bases short and J 4 bases short, with 11 bases between. Germline CDR1 is MNHEY and CDR2 is SVGAGI. The length of the CDR3 is 14 residues.

This chain connects TRBV27 to TRBJ2-1; no firm D call. Germline V gene sequence: CDR1 MNHEY, CDR2 SMNVEV (reference sequence). With 3 bases removed from V and 7 bases from J, the gap between germline ends came to 7 bases. The CDR3 extends over 12 amino acids. The CDR3 is CASSFDNNEQFF. CDR3 DNA: TGTGCCAGCAGTTTCGACAATAATGAGCAGTTCTTC.

This clonotype occurred many times. The V gene is TRBV6-2 or TRBV6-3, the J gene TRBJ1-1, with no clear D. The CDR3 runs 12 residues. Germline CDR1 is MNHEY and CDR2 is SVGEGT. V dropped 6 bases and J dropped 7 bases, with 12 bases sitting between them. The CDR3 coding sequence is TGTGCCAGCAGCAAACAGACCTTTGAAGCTTTCTTT. This translates into CASSKQTFEAFF.

This chain connects TRBV7-9 to TRBJ1-2; TRBD1 matches at 9 bases. Trimming at V came to 4 bases and at J to 4 bases, leaving 16 bases not matched to a gene. Germline CDR1 and CDR2: SEHNR and FQNEAQ (reference sequence). The CDR3 length is 18 residues. The CDR3 region is CASSSNRDRAPRLYGYTF. CDR3 DNA sequence: TGTGCCAGCAGCTCCAACCGGGACAGGGCCCCGCGCCTCTATGGCTACACCTTC.

This rearrangement joins TRBV20-1 to TRBJ2-5, with D uncertain. The CDR3 covers 13 residues. CDR1 is DFQATT and CDR2 is SNEGSKA in the germline V gene (reference sequence). The ends were cut back, 6 bases at V and 2 bases at J, with 13 bases in the middle. CDR3 sequence: CSAARVGQETQYF. The DNA for the CDR3 is TGCAGTGCAGCCCGCGTAGGGCAAGAGACCCAGTACTTC.

The table lists this clonotype with a few counts. This chain connects TRBV6-2 or TRBV6-3 to TRBJ2-2; no reliable D call. The V and J ends lost 8 bases and 7 bases respectively, with 5 bases between them. Germline CDR1 and CDR2: MNHEY and SVGEGT. CDR3 size: 10 residues. CDR3 sequence: CASRGGELFF. CDR3 coding DNA: TGTGCCAGCCGAGGCGGGGAGCTGTTTTTT.

This clonotype was recorded a few times. The V gene is TRBV6-5, the J gene TRBJ2-7; 8 bases align to TRBD2. V dropped 0 bases and J dropped 5; count of bases not matched to a gene: 6. Per the germline V gene, CDR1 is MNHEY and CDR2 is SVGAGI. The CDR3 contains 15 residues. The CDR3: CASSYSGTRLHEQYF. The DNA for the CDR3 is TGTGCCAGCAGTTACTCCGGGACTAGGCTCCACGAGCAGTACTTC.

This clonotype appeared many times. This chain connects TRBV4-3 to TRBJ1-2; no definite D call. The CDR3 sequence is 13 residues long. Trimming stripped 1 base from V and 8 bases from J, with 11 bases between. CDR1 is LGHNA, CDR2 YSLEER, per germline. The CDR3 loop is CASSQVSGRGYTF. The DNA for the CDR3 is TGCGCCAGCAGCCAAGTTTCCGGAAGGGGCTACACCTTC.

This clonotype showed up just a few times. The chain uses TRBV21-1 and TRBJ1-3; the table's TRBD1 call for D was not verified on the DNA. TRBV21-1 is a known pseudogene. The CDR3 runs to 17 residues. The CDR3 bases are TGTGCCAGCAGCATAACGTGCGACAGGGGAATAGGAAACACCATATATTTT. Amino acids: CASSITCDRGIGNTIYF.

This clonotype came up many times. The chain couples TRBV12-3 or TRBV12-4 to TRBJ2-7, with unresolved D. The CDR3 covers 13 residues. The ends were cut back, 8 bases at V and 0 bases at J, with 11 bases in the middle. The CDR3 reads CASGNTGSYEQYF. The DNA of the CDR3 is TGTGCCAGCGGGAACACGGGCTCCTACGAGCAGTACTTC.

This clonotype was seen only a few times. The chain is built from TRBV27 and TRBJ1-2, with a possible D match to TRBD1 (5 bases). This CDR3 spans 15 amino acids. The V gene lost 3 bases and the J gene lost 1 base, with 12 bases spanning the gap. Per germline, CDR1 MNHEY and CDR2 SMNVEV (reference sequence). The CDR3 region has the DNA TGTGCCAGCAGTTTTCACGTTAGGGGTAACTATGGCTACACCTTC. Protein product: CASSFHVRGNYGYTF.

This clonotype was seen many times. The chain employs TRBV6-6 and TRBJ1-1; 8 bases line up with TRBD1. This CDR3 is built from 18 residues. Unmatched junction bases numbered 10, after V lost 0 bases and J lost 1 base. Germline values: CDR1 MNHNY, CDR2 SVGAGI (reference sequence). CDR3 loop: CASSYSRRQGAGNTEAFF. The CDR3 DNA reads TGTGCCAGCAGTTACTCGAGGCGGCAGGGGGCGGGGAACACTGAAGCTTTCTTT.

The chain carries TRBV7-3 and TRBJ1-1, with D possibly TRBD1 on 5 matching bases. Germline loops: CDR1 SGHTA, CDR2 FQGTGA. The CDR3 spans 13 residues. The ends were cut back, 8 bases at V and 0 bases at J, with 10 bases in the middle. The chain's CDR3 is CASGTGMNTEAFF. CDR3 nucleotide sequence: TGTGCCAGCGGGACGGGAATGAACACTGAAGCTTTCTTT.

The chain recombines TRBV7-6 with TRBJ1-1; a weak D match, TRBD1 (6 bases). This CDR3 is built from 15 residues. V lost 4 bases and J lost 0, with 12 bases in between. Germline lookup yields CDR1 SGHVS and CDR2 FNYEAQ. For the CDR3, the DNA is TGTGCCAGCAGCTCACCGGACAGTATGAACACTGAAGCTTTCTTT. Amino acids: CASSSPDSMNTEAFF.

The chain couples TRBV7-9 to TRBJ1-4; D not certain. With 2 bases removed from V and 3 bases from J, the gap between germline ends came to 10 bases. There are 15 residues in the CDR3. From germline, CDR1 is SEHNR and CDR2 FQNEAQ (reference sequence). The CDR3 region is CASSLLLRSNEKLFF. DNA of the CDR3: TGTGCCAGCAGCTTACTCTTGCGATCTAATGAAAAACTGTTTTTT.

This clonotype was counted a few times. The rearrangement uses TRBV7-3 and TRBJ2-5; tentative D call: TRBD2 (6 bases). The CDR3 spans 15 residues. The V gene lost 2 bases and the J gene lost 2 bases, with 12 bases spanning the gap. Per germline, CDR1 SGHTA and CDR2 FQGTGA. The CDR3 DNA reads as TGTGCCAGCAGCTTATGGGCCGGGAGTCAAGAGACCCAGTACTTC. This gives the protein CASSLWAGSQETQYF. The full variable domain, rest sourced from reference TRBV7-3 and TRBJ2-5, is GAGVSQTPSNKVTEKGKYVELRCDPISGHTALYWYRQSLGQGPEFLIYFQGTGAADDSGLPNDRFFAVRPEGSVSTLKIQRTERGDSAVYLCASSLWAGSQETQYFGPGTRLLVL.

The CDR3 nucleotides read TGCGCCAGCAGCCAATCCGGGACTACATCAGATACGCAGTATTTT. Translation: CASSQSGTTSDTQYF. This chain links TRBV4-1 with TRBJ2-3, with 7 bases lining up with TRBD2. The CDR3 runs to 15 residues. Germline V gene lookup returns CDR1 MGHRA and CDR2 YSYEKL. V dropped 2 bases and J dropped 4; count of bases not matched to a gene: 6.

The rearrangement links TRBV6-5 to TRBJ2-2, with D possibly called TRBD1 or TRBD2 (5 bases each). V lost 0 bases, J lost 6 bases, and 20 bases lay in between. The CDR3 has 18 amino acids. Germline V gives CDR1 MNHEY, CDR2 SVGAGI. DNA of the CDR3: TGTGCCAGCAGTTACTCGAATAGGGGAGAGAGTAAAGCCGGGGAGCTGTTTTTT. This codes for CASSYSNRGESKAGELFF.

This clonotype was detected a few times. The rearrangement uses TRBV7-9 and TRBJ2-1; perhaps TRBD2 as D (6 bases). This CDR3 is 11 amino acids long. V lost 7 bases and J lost 9, with 10 bases in between. In germline, CDR1 is SEHNR, CDR2 FQNEAQ (reference sequence). The CDR3 bases are TGTGCCAGCAACACGGGGGTTGAGCAGTTCTTC. It yields the protein CASNTGVEQFF.

This clonotype was seen a handful of times. The chain is built from TRBV29-1 and TRBJ2-5; 7 bases are a match to TRBD2. This CDR3 has 11 amino acids. The trim removed 4 bases at V and 4 bases at J, leaving 0 bases unmatched. Germline V lookup: CDR1 SQVTM, CDR2 ANQGSEA. The CDR3 coding sequence is TGCAGCGTTGGGGGGGGAGAGACCCAGTACTTC. It specifies CSVGGGETQYF.

The sample holds a few counts of this clonotype. The chain couples TRBV29-1 to TRBJ1-2; 7 nucleotides agree with TRBD1. CDR3 length equals 13 residues. CDR1 is SQVTM and CDR2 is ANQGSEA in the germline V gene. Losses at the gene ends were 7 bases for V and 1 base for J; bases not matched to a gene: 6. CDR3 sequence reads: CSAEQGYNYGYTF. For the CDR3, the DNA is TGCAGCGCCGAACAGGGGTATAACTATGGCTACACCTTC.

This clonotype was found many times. The V gene is TRBV28, the J gene TRBJ1-4; D call uncertain. The CDR3 spans 12 residues. Germline assignment: CDR1 MDHEN and CDR2 SYDVKM. V shed 6 bases and J shed 3 bases, with 5 bases lying between them. CDR3 nucleotide sequence: TGTGCCAGCAGCCCATCTAATGAAAAACTGTTTTTT. It specifies CASSPSNEKLFF.

Remarks on this clonotype: A much larger clone is a single base away; this may be a read error. The J gene is TRBJ2-5, the V gene TRBV7-9; D unclear. This CDR3 comprises 11 residues. Germline V CDR1 and CDR2: SEHNR, FQNEAQ (reference sequence). Trimming took off 5 bases at V and 5 bases at J, with 6 bases between the two ends. CDR3 in amino acids: CASSPWETQYF. The CDR3 region has the DNA TGTGCCAGCAGCCCCTGGGAGACCCAGTACTTC.

This clonotype was seen a handful of times. The V and J genes are TRBV15 and TRBJ2-7, with 9 bases that match TRBD2. J gave up 3 bases and V 0 bases, and 6 bases lay outside the gene matches. Germline V lookup: CDR1 LNHNV, CDR2 YYDKDF (reference sequence). There are 16 residues in the CDR3. The CDR3 region has the DNA TGTGCCACCAGCAGAGATCGTGGGACTAGCTTCTACGAGCAGTACTTC. Protein sequence: CATSRDRGTSFYEQYF.